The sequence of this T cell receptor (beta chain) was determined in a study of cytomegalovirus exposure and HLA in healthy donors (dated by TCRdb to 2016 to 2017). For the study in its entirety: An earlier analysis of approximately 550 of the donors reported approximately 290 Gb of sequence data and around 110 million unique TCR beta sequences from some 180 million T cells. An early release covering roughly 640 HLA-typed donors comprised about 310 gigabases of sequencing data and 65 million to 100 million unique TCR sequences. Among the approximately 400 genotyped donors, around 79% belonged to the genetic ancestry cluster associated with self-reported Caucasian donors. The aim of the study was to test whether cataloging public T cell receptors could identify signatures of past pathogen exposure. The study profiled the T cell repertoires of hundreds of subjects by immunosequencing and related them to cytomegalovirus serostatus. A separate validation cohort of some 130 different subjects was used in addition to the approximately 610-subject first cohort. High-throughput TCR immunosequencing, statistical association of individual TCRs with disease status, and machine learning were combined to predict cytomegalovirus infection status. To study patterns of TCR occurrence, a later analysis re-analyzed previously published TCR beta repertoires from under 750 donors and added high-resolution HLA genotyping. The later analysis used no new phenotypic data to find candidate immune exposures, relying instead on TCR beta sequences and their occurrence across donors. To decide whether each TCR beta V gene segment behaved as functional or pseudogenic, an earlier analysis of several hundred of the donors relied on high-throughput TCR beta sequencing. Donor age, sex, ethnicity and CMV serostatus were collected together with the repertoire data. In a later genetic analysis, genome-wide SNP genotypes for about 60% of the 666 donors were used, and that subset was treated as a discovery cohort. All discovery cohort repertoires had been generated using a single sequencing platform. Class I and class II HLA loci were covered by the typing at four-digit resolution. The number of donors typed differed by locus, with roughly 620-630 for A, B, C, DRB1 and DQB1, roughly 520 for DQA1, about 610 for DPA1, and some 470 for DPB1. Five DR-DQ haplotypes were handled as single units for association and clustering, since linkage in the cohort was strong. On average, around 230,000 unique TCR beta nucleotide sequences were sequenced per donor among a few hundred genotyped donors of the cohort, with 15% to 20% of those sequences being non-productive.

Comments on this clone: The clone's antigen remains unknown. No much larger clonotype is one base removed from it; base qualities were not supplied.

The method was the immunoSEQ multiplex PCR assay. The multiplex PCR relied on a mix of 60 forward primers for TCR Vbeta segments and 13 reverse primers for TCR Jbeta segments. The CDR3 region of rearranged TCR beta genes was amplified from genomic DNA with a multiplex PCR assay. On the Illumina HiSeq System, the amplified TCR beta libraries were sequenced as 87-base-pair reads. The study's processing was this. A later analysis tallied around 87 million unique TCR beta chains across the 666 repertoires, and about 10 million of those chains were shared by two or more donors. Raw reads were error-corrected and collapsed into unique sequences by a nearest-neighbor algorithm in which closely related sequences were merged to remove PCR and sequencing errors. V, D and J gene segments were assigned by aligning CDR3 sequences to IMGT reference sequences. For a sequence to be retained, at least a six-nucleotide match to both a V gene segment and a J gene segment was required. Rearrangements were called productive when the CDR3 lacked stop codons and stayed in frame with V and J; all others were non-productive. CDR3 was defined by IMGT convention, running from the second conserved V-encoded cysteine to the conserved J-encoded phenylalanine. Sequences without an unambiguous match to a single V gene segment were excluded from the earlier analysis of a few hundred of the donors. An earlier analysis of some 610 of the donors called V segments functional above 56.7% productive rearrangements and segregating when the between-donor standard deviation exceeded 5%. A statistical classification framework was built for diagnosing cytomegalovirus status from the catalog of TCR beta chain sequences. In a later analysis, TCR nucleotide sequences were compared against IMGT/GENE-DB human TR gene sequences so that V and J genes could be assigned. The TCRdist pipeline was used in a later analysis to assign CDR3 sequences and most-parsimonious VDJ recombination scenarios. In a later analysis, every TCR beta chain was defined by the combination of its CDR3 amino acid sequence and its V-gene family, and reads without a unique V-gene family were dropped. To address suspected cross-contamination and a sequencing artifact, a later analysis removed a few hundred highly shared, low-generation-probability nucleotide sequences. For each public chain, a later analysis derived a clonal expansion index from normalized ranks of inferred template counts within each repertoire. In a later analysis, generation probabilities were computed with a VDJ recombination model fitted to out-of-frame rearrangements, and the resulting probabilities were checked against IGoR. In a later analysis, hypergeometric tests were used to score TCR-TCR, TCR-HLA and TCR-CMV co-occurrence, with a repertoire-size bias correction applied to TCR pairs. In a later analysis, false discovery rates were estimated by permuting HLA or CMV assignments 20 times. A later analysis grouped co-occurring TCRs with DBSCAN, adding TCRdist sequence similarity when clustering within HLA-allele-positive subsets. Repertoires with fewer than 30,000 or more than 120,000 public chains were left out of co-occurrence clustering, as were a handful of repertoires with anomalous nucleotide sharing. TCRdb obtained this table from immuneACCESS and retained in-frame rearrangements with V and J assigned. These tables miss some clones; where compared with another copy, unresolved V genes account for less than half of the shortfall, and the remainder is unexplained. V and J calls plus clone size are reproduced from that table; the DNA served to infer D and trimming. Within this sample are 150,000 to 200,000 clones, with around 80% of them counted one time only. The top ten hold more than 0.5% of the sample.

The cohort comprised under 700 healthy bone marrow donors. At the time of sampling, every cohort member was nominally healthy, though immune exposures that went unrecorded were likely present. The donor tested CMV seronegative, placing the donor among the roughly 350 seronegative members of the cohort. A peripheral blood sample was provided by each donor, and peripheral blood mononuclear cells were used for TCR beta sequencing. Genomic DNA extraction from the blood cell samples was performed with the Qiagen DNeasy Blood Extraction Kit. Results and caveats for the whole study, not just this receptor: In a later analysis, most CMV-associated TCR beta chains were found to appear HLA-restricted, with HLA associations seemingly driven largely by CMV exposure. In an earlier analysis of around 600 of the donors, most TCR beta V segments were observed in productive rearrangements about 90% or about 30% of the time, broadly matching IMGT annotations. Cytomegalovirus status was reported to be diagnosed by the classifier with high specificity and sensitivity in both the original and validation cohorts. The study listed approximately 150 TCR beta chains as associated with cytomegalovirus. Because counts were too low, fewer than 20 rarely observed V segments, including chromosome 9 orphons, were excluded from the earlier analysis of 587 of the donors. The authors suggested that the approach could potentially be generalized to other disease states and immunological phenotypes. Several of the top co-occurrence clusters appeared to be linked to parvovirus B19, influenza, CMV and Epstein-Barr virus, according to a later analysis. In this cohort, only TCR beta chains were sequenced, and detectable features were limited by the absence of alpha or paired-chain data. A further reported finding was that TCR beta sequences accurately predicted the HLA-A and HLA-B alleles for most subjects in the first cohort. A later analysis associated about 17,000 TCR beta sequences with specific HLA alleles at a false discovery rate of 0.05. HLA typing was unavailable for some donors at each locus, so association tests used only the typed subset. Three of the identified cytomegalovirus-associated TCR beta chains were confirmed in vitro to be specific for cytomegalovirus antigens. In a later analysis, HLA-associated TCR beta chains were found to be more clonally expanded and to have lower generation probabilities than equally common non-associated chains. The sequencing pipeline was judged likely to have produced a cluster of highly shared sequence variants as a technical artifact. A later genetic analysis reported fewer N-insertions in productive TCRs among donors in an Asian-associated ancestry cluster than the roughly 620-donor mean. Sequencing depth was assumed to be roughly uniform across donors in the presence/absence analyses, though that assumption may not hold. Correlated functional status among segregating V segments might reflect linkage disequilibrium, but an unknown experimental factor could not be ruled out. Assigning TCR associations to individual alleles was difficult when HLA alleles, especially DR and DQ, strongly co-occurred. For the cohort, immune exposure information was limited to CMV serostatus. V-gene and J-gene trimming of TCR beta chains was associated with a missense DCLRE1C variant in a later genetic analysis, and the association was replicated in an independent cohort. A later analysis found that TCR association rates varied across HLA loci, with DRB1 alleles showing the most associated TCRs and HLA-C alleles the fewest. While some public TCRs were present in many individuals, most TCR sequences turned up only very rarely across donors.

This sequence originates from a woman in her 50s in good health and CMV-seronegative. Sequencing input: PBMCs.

This receptor carries the CDR3 CAISLSGTGLSEQYF. The DNA sequence is given as TGTGCCATCAGTCTATCCGGGACAGGGCTCTCCGAGCAGTACTTC. The chain was built from TRBV10-3 and TRBJ2-7; 9 nucleotides in the junction match TRBD1. The germline V gene specifies ENHRY as CDR1 and SYGVKD as CDR2. V loses 5 bases at its end and J loses 6 bases; junction bases beyond the gene matches: 11. Inclusive of the bounding cysteine and phenylalanine, the CDR3 is 15 residues long. This entry keeps only the CDR3 DNA: 45 bases, framed from base 1.